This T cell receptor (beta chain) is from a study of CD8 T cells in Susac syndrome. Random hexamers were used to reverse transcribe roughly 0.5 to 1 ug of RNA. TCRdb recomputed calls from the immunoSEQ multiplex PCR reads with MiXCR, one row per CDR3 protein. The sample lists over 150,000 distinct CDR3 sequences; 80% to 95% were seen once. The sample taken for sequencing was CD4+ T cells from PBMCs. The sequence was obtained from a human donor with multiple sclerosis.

The DNA for the CDR3 is TGCAGTGCTAGAGCCCGGGTTAGCTCTGGAAACACCATATATTTT. It specifies CSARARVSSGNTIYF. This rearrangement joins TRBV20-1 to TRBJ1-3; D remains ambiguous. Germline V CDR1 and CDR2: DFQATT, SNEGSKA (reference sequence). Trimming removed 1 base at V and 0 bases at J, with 10 bases between. The CDR3 runs 15 residues.